The clone carrying this T cell receptor (beta chain) occurred many times. Its specificity is not known. Patients affected by ophthalmopathy presented a Clinical Activity Score of at least 3, a NOSPECS grade of at least 4, and disease duration below 3 months. The PBMCs were sourced from fresh peripheral blood (approximately 9.6 ml). Germline lookup yields CDR1 MGHRA and CDR2 YSYEKL. There are 15 residues in the CDR3. V lost 0 bases to trimming and J lost 0 bases, with 8 bases between them. RNA transcripts yielded amplified TCR beta CDR3 regions. Using the HTBI primer set, a first-round RT-PCR was run on the TCR CDR3. TCRdb re-analysed the multiplex PCR reads in MiXCR, keeping a single row per CDR3 protein. Among about 410,000 distinct CDR3 sequences listed, about 14% were seen once. The data were taken from a study of T cells in Graves' hyperthyroidism and ophthalmopathy. Background on the study: Staff took peripheral blood when the initial diagnosis was made, before any treatment began.

Broader study findings: Blood samples included most of the expanded thyroid clonotypes exceeding 0.001.

V gene TRBV4-1 combines with J gene TRBJ2-5; maybe TRBD1 (6 bases). Sequenced: blood. The receptor comes from a man aged 18 to 30 with Graves' ophthalmopathy. CDR3 loop: CASSQEGHYQETQYF. CDR3 in DNA: TGCGCCAGCAGCCAAGAGGGACACTACCAAGAGACCCAGTACTTC.